Listed here is a single T cell receptor (beta chain). The target antigen is unknown. This record comes from a study of T-cell memory formation after mild COVID-19. General study points: Balance between CD4 and CD8 was seen in clones contracting day 15 to 85, and a CD4+ lean was seen in later expanders.

Germline V CDR1 and CDR2: MGHRA, YSYEKL. The CDR3 has 16 residues. Between the trimmed V and J ends, which lost 3 bases and 0 bases, there was a span of 12 bases. UMIs and sample barcodes were carried by the TCR alpha and TCR beta cDNA libraries that 5'RACE produced using constant-segment primers. Each CDR3 protein is one row after TCRdb ran MiXCR on the 5' RACE reads. The table includes just over 350,000 distinct CDR3 sequences, roughly 14% detected once. The material sequenced was PBMCs or a T cell subset sorted from them (not recorded which). J is TRBJ1-3 and V is TRBV4-1; weak D call: TRBD1 (6 bases). This TCR came from a man aged 18 to 35 who had mild COVID-19 (a few samples of this study predate the infection). Cell type and time point are not known. The CDR3 coding sequence is TGCGCCAGCAGCCAGTCGGGACAAATCTCTGGAAACACCATATATTTT. Encoded protein: CASSQSGQISGNTIYF.